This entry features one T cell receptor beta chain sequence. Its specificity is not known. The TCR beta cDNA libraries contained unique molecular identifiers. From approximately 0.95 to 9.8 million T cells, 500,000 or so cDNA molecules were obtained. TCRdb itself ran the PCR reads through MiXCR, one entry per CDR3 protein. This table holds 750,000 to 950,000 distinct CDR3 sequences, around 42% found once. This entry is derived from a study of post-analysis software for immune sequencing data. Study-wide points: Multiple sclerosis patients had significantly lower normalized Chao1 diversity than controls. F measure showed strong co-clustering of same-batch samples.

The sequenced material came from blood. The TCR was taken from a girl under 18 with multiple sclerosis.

CDR3 sequence reads: CASSWETSGRLRDTQYF. The DNA of the CDR3 is TGTGCCAGCAGCTGGGAGACTAGCGGGAGGTTAAGGGATACGCAGTATTTT. The V and J genes are TRBV7-9 and TRBJ2-3, with 13 bases lining up with TRBD2. J lost 6 bases, V lost 4 bases, and 10 bases had no gene match. The CDR3 loop spans 17 amino acids. Germline CDR1 is SEHNR and CDR2 is FQNEAQ (reference sequence).